The T cell receptor (beta chain) under discussion was sequenced for a study of blood T cell repertoires in COVID-19 (TCRdb year 2020). Regarding the research as a whole: Collaborator samples came from the United States, Italy and Spain and covered acute and convalescent phases of COVID-19. The prospective study material was composed of cDNA or gDNA derived from T cells, B-cell-depleted T cells, or PBMCs. The dataset comprised deeply sampled blood TCRbeta repertoires from subjects exposed to, actively infected with, or recovered from COVID-19. The repertoires were released in a freely available public database intended as a resource for research on the immune response to SARS-CoV-2. Samples came from the ongoing ImmuneRACE study (first 160 participants) plus 1,254 subjects from 6 global collaborators. Nearly every sample came with metadata listing a de-identified subject ID, COVID-19 status, age in years and sex. HLA class I and class II types, where available, came from metadata supplied by the sample provider rather than from assay-based typing. Overall study results and their limits: How much clinical and demographic metadata was included differed by source and by participant, and the metadata was provided uncurated.

TCRbeta CDR3 regions were amplified from genomic DNA using the immunoSEQ Assay, a bias-controlled multiplex PCR. The authors' analysis ran thus. Nucleated cell counts per sample were estimated from amplification of reference gene primers within the assay. To quantify the absolute abundance of each unique TCRbeta CDR3 rearrangement, sequence reads were collapsed and filtered. For each sample, productive Simpson clonality was calculated as the square root of Simpson's diversity index over productive rearrangements. TCRdb mirrors the immuneACCESS table, restricted to in-frame sequences. Some clones are absent from its copies; in checked studies, under half trace to an unresolved V gene, and the reason for the others is unknown. V, J and clone size are taken as reported in that table, and D and trimming were inferred from the DNA itself. This sample has some 120,000 clones in its table, and about nine tenths of those were observed once. The ten largest clones add up to around 4.6% of the sample.

V is clipped by 3 bases and J by 8 bases, and the sequence between their germline boundaries is 11 bases long. CDR1 and CDR2 are drawn from the germline V gene (reference sequence): SGHNT, YYREEE. The CDR3, from cysteine to phenylalanine, totals 13 residues. Only the CDR3 DNA stays, 39 bases, in frame from base 1. Regarding this clone: It lacks a known antigen. No base quality information exists; no much larger clone differs at one position.

One collaborating source in Seattle enrolled patients while the patients were actively infected and followed the patients over time throughout the course of disease. Collaborating institutions collected whole blood in K2EDTA tubes following their own protocols. For TCRbeta analysis, collaborator samples were shipped as frozen whole blood, as isolated PBMCs, or as DNA extracted from either sample type. The sequence derives from a man aged 55 to 69 with COVID-19, enrolled during active disease. This chain is built from TRBV5-4 and TRBJ1-4; the best D guess is TRBD1, with 5 bases matching. Sequenced sample: peripheral blood. The CDR3 in this case is CASSSAGEEKLFF. The base sequence is TGTGCCAGCAGCTCGGCGGGGGAGGAAAAACTGTTTTTT.